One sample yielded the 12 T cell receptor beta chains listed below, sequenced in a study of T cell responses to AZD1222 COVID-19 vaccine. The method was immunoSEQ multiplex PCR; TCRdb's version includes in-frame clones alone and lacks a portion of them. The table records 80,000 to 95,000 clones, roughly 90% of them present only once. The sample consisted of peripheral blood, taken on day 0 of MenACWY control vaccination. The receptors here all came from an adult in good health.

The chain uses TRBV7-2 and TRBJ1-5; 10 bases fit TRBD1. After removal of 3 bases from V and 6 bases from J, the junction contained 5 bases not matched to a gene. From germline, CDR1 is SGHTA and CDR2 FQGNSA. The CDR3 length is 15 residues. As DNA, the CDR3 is TGTGCCAGCAGCTTGACAGGGGGCGCGGGTCAGCCCCAGCATTTT. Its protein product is CASSLTGGAGQPQHF.

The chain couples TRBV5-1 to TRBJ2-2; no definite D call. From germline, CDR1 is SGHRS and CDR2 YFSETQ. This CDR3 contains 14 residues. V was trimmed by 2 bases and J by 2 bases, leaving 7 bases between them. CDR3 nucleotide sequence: TGCGCCAGCAGCTTCAGGCCCAACACCGGGGAGCTGTTTTTT. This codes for CASSFRPNTGELFF.

CDR3 sequence: CATTDRGLNNEKLFF. The CDR3 DNA is TGTGCCACCACGGACAGGGGGCTTAATAATGAAAAACTGTTTTTT. The V and J genes are TRBV19 and TRBJ1-4; TRBD1 agrees at 11 bases. Germline V lookup: CDR1 LNHDA, CDR2 SQIVND (reference sequence). V gave up 10 bases and J gave up 4 bases; unmatched junction bases: 8. This CDR3 has 15 amino acids.

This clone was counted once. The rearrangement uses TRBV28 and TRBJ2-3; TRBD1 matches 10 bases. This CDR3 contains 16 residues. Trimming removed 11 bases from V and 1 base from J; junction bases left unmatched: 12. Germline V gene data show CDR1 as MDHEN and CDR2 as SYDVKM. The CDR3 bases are TGTGCCTCAGGCAGGGGGACAGGGGTTGGCACAGATACGCAGTATTTT. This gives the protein CASGRGTGVGTDTQYF. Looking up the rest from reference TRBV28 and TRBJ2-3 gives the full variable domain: DVKVTQSSRYLVKRTGEKVFLECVQDMDHENMFWYRQDPGLGLRLIYFSYDVKMKEKGDIPEGYSVSREKKERFSLILESASTNQTSMYLCASGRGTGVGTDTQYFGPGTRLTVL.

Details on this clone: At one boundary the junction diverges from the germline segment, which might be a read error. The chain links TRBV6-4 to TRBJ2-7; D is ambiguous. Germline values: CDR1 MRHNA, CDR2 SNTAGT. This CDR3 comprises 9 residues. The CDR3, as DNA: TGTGCCGGCAGACTGCGGCAGTACTTC. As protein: CAGRLRQYF.

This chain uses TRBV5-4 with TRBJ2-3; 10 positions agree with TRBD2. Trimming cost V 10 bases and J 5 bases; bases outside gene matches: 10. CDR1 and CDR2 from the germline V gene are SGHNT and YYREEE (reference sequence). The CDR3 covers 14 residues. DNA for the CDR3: TGTGCCGCTACCGGGGCTAGCGGGAGAGATACGCAGTATTTT. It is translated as CAATGASGRDTQYF.

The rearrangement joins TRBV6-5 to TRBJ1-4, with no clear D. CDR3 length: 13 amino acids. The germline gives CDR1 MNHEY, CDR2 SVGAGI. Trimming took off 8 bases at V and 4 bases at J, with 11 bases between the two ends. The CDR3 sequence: CASSWGFNEKLFF. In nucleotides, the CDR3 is TGTGCCAGCTCATGGGGTTTTAATGAAAAACTGTTTTTT.

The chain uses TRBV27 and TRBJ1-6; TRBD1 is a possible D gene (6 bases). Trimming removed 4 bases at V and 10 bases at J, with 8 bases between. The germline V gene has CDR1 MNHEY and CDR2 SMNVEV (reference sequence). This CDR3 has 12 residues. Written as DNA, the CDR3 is TGTGCCAGCAGTTACAGGGTCTCACCCCTCCACTTT. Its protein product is CASSYRVSPLHF.

The DNA of the CDR3 is TGTGCCTCAGGGCCCTGGACCTACGAGCAGTACTTC. Its translation: CASGPWTYEQYF. The gene calls are TRBV27 and TRBJ2-7; D is possibly TRBD1 (5 bases). This CDR3 spans 12 amino acids. Germline V lookup: CDR1 MNHEY, CDR2 SMNVEV (reference sequence). V gave up 11 bases and J gave up 2 bases, with 13 bases separating them.

CDR3 DNA: TGTGCCAGCAGCTTGGGCCAAGGGACTCGAAACGAGCAGTACTTC. It yields the protein CASSLGQGTRNEQYF. This chain links TRBV5-6 with TRBJ2-7; a possible D gene is TRBD2 (6 bases). Deletions cut 0 bases from V and 5 bases from J, with 15 bases between. Germline V CDR1 and CDR2: SGHDT, YYEEEE. The CDR3 has 15 amino acids. Together with reference TRBV5-6 and TRBJ2-7, the CDR3 gives the full variable domain: DAGVTQSPTHLIKTRGQQVTLRCSPKSGHDTVSWYQQALGQGPQFIFQYYEEEERQRGNFPDRFSGHQFPNYSSELNVNALLLGDSALYLCASSLGQGTRNEQYFGPGTRLTVT.

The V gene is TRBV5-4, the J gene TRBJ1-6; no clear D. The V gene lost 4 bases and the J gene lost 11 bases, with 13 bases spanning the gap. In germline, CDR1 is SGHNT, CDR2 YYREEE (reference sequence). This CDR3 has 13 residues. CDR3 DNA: TGTGCCAGCAGCCTGGCAATAAGGGCACCCCTCCACTTT. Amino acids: CASSLAIRAPLHF.

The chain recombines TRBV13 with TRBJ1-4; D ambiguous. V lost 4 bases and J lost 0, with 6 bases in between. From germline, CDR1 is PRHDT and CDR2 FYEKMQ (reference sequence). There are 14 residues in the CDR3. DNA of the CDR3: TGTGCCAGCAGCTCGGTTGCAACTAATGAAAAACTGTTTTTT. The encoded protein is CASSSVATNEKLFF.